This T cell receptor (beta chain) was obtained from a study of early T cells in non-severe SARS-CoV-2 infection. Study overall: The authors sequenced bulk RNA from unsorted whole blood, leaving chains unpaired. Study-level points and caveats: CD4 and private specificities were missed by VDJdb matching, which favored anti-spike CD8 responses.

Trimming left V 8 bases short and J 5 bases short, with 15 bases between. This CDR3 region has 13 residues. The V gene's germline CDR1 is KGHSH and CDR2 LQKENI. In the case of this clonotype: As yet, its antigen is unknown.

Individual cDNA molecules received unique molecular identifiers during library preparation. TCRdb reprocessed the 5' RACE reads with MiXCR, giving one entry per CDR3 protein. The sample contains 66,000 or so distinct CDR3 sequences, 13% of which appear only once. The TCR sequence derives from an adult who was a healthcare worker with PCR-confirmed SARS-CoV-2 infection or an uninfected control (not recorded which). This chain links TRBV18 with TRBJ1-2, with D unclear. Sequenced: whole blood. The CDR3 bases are TGTGCCAGCCTGAAGGAGGCCCGATATGGCTACACCTTC. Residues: CASLKEARYGYTF.